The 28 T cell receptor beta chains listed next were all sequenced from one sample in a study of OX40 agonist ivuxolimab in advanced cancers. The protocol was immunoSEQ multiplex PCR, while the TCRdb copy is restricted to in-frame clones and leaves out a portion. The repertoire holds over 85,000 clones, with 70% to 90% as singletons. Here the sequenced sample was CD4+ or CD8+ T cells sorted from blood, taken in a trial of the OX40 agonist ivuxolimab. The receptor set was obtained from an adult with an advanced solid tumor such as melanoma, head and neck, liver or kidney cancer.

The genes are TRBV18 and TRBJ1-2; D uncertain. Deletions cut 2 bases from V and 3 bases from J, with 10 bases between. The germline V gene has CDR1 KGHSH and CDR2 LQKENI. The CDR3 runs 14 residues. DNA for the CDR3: TGTGCCAGCTCACCAATCCCCACAGACTATGGCTACACCTTC. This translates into CASSPIPTDYGYTF.

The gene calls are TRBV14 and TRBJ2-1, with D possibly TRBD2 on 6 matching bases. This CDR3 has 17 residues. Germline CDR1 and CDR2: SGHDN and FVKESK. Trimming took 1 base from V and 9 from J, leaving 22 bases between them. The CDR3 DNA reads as TGTGCCAGCAGCCAAGTTCGGGCTACCGGGAGTCTCACTGAGCAGTTCTTC. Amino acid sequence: CASSQVRATGSLTEQFF. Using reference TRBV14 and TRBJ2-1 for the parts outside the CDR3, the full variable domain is EAGVTQFPSHSVIEKGQTVTLRCDPISGHDNLYWYRRVMGKEIKFLLHFVKESKQDESGMPNNRFLAERTGGTYSTLKVQPAELEDSGVYFCASSQVRATGSLTEQFFGPGTRLTVL.

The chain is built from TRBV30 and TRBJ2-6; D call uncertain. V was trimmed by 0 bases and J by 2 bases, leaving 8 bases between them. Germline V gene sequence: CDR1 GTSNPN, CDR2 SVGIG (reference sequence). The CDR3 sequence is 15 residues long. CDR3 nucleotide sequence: TGTGCCTGGAGTGTCATATCCCCTGGGGCCAACGTCCTGACTTTC. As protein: CAWSVISPGANVLTF.

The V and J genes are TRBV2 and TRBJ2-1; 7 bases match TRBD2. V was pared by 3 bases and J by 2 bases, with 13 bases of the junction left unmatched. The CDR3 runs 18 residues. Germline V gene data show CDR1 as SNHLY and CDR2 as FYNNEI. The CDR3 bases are TGTGCCAGCAGTGACCCCCTTGGTAGCGGGTTACCCTACAATGAGCAGTTCTTC. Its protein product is CASSDPLGSGLPYNEQFF.

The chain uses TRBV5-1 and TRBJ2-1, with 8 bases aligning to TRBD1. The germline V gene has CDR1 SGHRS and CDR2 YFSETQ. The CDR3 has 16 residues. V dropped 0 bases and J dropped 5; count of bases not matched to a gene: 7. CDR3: CASSLVGDRRDNEQFF. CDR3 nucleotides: TGCGCCAGCAGCTTGGTAGGGGACAGGAGGGACAATGAGCAGTTCTTC.

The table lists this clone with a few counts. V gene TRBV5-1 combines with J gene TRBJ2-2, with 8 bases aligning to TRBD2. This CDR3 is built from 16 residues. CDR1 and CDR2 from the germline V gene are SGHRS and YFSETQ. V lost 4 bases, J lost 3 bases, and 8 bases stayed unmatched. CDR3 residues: CASSQVAGTDTGELFF. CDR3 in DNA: TGCGCCAGCAGCCAAGTAGCGGGGACCGACACCGGGGAGCTGTTTTTT.

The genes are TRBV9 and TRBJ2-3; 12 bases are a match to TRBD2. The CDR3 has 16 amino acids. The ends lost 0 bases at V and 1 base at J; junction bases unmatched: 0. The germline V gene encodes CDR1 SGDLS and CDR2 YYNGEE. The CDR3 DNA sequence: TGTGCCAGCAGCGTAGGACTAGCGGGAGGCACAGATACGCAGTATTTT. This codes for CASSVGLAGGTDTQYF.

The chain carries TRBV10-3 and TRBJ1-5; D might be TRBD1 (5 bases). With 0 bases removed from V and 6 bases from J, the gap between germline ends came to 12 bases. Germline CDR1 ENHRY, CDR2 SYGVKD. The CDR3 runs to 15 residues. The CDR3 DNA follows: TGTGCCATCAGTGAGTCGGGGCAGGCGGGTCAGCCCCAGCATTTT. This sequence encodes CAISESGQAGQPQHF.

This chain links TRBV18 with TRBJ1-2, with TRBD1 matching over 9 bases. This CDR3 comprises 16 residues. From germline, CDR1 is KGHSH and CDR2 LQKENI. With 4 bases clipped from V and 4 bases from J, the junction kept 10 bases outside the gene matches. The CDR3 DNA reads TGTGCCAGCTCACACACGGACAGGGGAATTAGCTATGGCTACACCTTC. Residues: CASSHTDRGISYGYTF.

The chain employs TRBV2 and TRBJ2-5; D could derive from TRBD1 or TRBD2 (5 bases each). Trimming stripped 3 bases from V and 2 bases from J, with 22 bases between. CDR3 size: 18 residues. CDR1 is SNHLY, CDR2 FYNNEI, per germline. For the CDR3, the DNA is TGTGCCAGCAGTGATAGTTCGTGGGGGACGAGCCGTCAAGAGACCCAGTACTTC. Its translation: CASSDSSWGTSRQETQYF.

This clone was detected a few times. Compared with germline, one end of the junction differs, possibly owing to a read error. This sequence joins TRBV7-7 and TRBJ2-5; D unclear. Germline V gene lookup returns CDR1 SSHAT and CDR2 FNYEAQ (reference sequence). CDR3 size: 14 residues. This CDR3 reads CASSLKGYQETQYF. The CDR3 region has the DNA TGTGCTAGCAGCTTAAAAGGGTACCAAGAGACCCAGTACTTC.

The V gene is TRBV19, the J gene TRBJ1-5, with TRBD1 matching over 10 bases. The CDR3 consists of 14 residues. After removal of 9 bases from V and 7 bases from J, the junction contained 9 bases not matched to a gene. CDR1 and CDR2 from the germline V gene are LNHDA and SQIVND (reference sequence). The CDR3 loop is CARPGQGSAQPQHF. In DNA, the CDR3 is TGTGCCAGGCCGGGACAGGGGTCGGCCCAGCCCCAGCATTTT.

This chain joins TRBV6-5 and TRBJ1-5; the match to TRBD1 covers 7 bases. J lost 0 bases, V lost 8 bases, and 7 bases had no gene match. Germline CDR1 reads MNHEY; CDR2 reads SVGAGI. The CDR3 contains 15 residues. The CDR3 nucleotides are TGTGCCAGCGGGATGGACAGGAATAGCAATCAGCCCCAGCATTTT. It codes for CASGMDRNSNQPQHF.

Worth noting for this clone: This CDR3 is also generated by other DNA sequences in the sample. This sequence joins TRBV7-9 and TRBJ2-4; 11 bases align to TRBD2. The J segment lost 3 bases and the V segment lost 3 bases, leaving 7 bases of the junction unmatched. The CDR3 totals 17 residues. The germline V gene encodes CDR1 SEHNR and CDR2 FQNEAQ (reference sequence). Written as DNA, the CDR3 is TGTGCCAGCAGCTTTACTAGCGGGAGCATTCTCAAAAACATTCAGTACTTC. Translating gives CASSFTSGSILKNIQYF. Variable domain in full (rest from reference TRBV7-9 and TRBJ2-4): DTGVSQNPRHKITKRGQNVTFRCDPISEHNRLYWYRQTLGQGPEFLTYFQNEAQLEKSRLLSDRFSAERPKGSFSTLEIQRTEQGDSAMYLCASSFTSGSILKNIQYFGAGTRLSVL.

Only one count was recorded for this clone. CDR3 region: CASSQSGGTPPYNEQFF. For the CDR3, the DNA is TGTGCCAGCAGCCAGAGCGGGGGGACCCCCCCCTACAATGAGCAGTTCTTC. This chain joins TRBV5-4 and TRBJ2-1; 9 bases are a match to TRBD2. Germline V lookup: CDR1 SGHNT, CDR2 YYREEE (reference sequence). The CDR3 covers 17 residues. J lost 2 bases, V lost 4 bases, and 10 bases had no gene match. Complete variable domain (other parts from reference TRBV5-4 and TRBJ2-1): ETGVTQSPTHLIKTRGQQVTLRCSSQSGHNTVSWYQQALGQGPQFIFQYYREEENGRGNFPPRFSGLQFPNYSSELNVNALELDDSALYLCASSQSGGTPPYNEQFFGPGTRLTVL.

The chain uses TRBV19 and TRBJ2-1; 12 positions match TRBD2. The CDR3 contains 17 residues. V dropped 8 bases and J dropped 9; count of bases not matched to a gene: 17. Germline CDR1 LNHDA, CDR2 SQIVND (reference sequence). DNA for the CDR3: TGTGCCAGTCGAAACCCGGGACTAGCGGGCTCGGACGGTGAGCAGTTCTTC. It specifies CASRNPGLAGSDGEQFF.

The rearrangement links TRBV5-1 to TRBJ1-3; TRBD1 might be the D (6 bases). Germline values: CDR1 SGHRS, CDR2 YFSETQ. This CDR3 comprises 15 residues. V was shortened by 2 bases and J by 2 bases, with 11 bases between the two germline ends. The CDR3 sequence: CASSFGGAAGNTIYF. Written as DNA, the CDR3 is TGCGCCAGCAGCTTCGGGGGCGCGGCTGGAAACACCATATATTTT.

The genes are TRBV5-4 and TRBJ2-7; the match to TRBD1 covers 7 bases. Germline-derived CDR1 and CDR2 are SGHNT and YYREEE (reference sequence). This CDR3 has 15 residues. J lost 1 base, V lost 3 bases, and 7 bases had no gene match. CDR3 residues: CASSSRGFSSYEQYF. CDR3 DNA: TGTGCCAGCAGCTCCAGGGGGTTTAGTTCCTACGAGCAGTACTTC.

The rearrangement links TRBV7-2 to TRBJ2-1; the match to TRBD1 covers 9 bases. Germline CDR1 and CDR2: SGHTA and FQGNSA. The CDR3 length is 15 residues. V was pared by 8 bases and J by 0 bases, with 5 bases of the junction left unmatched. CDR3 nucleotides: TGTGCCAGCTTGAGGGACAGGGCCTCCTACAATGAGCAGTTCTTC. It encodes CASLRDRASYNEQFF.

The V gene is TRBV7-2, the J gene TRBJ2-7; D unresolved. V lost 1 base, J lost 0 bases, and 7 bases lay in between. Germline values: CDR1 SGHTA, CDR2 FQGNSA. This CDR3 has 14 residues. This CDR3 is CASSLVTVSYEQYF. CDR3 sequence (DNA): TGTGCCAGCAGCTTAGTTACAGTCTCCTACGAGCAGTACTTC. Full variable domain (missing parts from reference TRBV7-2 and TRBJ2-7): GAGVSQSPSNKVTEKGKDVELRCDPISGHTALYWYRQSLGQGLEFLIYFQGNSAPDKSGLPSDRFSAERTGGSVSTLTIQRTQQEDSAVYLCASSLVTVSYEQYFGPGTRLTVT.

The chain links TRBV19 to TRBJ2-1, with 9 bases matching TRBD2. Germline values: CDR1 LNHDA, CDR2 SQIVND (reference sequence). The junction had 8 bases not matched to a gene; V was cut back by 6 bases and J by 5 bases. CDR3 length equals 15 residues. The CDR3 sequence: CASSKEREAHNEQFF. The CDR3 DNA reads TGTGCCAGTAGCAAAGAGCGGGAGGCTCACAATGAGCAGTTCTTC.

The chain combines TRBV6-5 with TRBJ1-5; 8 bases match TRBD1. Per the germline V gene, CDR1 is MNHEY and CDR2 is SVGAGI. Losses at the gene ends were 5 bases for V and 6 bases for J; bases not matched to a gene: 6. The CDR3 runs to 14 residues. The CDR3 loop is CASSPRDRLQPQHF. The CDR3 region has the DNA TGTGCCAGCAGTCCCCGGGACAGGCTTCAGCCCCAGCATTTT.

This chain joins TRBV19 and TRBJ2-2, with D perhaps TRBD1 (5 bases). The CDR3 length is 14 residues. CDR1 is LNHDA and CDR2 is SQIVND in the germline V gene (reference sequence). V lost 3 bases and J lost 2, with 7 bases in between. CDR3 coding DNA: TGTGCCAGTAGTATTCAGGGTAACACCGGGGAGCTGTTTTTT. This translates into CASSIQGNTGELFF.

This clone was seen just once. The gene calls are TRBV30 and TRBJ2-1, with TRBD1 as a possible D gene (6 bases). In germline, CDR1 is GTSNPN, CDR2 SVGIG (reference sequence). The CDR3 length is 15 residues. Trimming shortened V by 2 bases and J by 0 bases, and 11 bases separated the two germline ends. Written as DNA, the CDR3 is TGTGCCTGGAGTAGGACAGTTAGCTCCTACAATGAGCAGTTCTTC. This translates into CAWSRTVSSYNEQFF.

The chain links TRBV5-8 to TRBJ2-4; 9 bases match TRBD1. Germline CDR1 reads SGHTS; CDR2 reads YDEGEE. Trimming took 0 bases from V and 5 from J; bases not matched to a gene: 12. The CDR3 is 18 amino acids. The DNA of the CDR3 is TGTGCCAGCAGCTTGGGAAGAGGACAGGGGCCACTACAAAACATTCAGTACTTC. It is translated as CASSLGRGQGPLQNIQYF.

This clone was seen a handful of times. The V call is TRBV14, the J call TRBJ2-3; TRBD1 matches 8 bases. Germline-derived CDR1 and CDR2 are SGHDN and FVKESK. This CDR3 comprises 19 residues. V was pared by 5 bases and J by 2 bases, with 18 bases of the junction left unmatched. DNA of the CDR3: TGTGCCAGCAGCAATGGACAGGGAATCGCCCCGAGCCCCACAGATACGCAGTATTTT. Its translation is CASSNGQGIAPSPTDTQYF. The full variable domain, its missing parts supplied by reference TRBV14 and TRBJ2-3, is EAGVTQFPSHSVIEKGQTVTLRCDPISGHDNLYWYRRVMGKEIKFLLHFVKESKQDESGMPNNRFLAERTGGTYSTLKVQPAELEDSGVYFCASSNGQGIAPSPTDTQYFGPGTRLTVL.

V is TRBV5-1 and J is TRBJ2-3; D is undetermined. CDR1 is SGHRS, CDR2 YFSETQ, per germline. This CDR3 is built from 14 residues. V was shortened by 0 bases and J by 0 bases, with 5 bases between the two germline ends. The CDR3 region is CASSLATSTDTQYF. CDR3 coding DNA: TGCGCCAGCAGCTTGGCAACCAGCACAGATACGCAGTATTTT.

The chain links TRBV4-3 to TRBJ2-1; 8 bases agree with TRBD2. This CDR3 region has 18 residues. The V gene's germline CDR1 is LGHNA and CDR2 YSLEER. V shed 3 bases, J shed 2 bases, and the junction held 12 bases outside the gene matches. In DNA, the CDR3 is TGCGCCAGCAGCCACACGTCCGAGCGGGAGACTCCCTACAATGAGCAGTTCTTC. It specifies CASSHTSERETPYNEQFF.